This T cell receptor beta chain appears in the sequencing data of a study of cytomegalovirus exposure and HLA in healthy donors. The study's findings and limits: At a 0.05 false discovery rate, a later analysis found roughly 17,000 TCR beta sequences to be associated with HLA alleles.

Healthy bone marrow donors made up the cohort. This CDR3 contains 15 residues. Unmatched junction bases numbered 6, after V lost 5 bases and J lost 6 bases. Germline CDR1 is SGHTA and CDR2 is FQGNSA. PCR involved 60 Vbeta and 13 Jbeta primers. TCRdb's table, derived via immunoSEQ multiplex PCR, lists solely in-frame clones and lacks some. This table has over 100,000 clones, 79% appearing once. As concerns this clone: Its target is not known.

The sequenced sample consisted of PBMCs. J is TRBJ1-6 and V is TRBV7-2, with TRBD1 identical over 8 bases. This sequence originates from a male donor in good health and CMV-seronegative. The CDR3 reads CASSTNGQGNSPLHF. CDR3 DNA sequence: TGTGCCAGCAGCACCAACGGACAGGGTAATTCACCCCTCCACTTT.